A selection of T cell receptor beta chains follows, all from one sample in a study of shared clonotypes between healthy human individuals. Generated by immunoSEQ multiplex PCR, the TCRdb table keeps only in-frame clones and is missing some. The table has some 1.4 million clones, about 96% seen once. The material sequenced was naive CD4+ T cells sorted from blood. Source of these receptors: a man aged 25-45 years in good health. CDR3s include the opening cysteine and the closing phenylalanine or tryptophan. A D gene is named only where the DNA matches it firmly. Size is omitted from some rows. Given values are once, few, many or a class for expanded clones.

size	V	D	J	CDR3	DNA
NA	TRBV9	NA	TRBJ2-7	CASSVDGGGRGDEQYF	TGTGCCAGCAGCGTAGATGGTGGGGGGCGAGGGGACGAGCAGTACTTC
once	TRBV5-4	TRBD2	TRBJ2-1	CASSARDSGLSFF	TGTGCCAGCAGCGCCCGTGATAGCGGGTTATCCTTCTTC
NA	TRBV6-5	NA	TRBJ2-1	CASSYWPGDYNEQFF	TGTGCCAGCAGTTACTGGCCGGGAGACTACAATGAGCAGTTCTTC
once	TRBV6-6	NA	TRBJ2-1	CASIGYYNEQFF	TGTGCCAGCATCGGCTACTACAATGAGCAGTTCTTC
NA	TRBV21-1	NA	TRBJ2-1	CASSKALAGAIEQFF	TGTGCCAGCAGCAAAGCTCTAGCGGGAGCGATTGAGCAGTTCTTC
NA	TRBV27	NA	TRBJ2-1	CASRDRGGKSYNEQFF	TGTGCCAGCAGGGATAGGGGGGGGAAGTCCTACAATGAGCAGTTCTTC
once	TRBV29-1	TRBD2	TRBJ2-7	CSEGTSGPYEQYF	TGCAGCGAAGGGACTAGCGGACCCTACGAGCAGTACTTC
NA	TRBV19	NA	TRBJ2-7	CASSPKVSGSIHYEQYF	TGTGCCAGTAGCCCGAAGGTGTCCGGGAGCATCCACTACGAGCAGTACTTC
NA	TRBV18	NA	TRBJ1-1	CASSPRTLQNTEAFF	TGTGCCAGCTCACCACGGACACTCCAGAACACTGAAGCTTTCTTT
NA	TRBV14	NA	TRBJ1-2	CASSPGTIYGYTF	TGTGCCAGCAGCCCCGGGACAATCTATGGCTACACCTTC
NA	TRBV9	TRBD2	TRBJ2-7	CASSAGTSGTKISYEQYF	TGTGCCAGCAGCGCCGGGACTAGCGGGACGAAAATTTCCTACGAGCAGTACTTC
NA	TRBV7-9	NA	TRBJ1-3	CASSLPRLSGNTIYF	TGTGCCAGCAGCTTGCCAAGGCTATCGGGAAACACCATATATTTT
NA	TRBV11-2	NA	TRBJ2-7	CASSLDYARAYEQYF	TGTGCCAGCAGCTTAGATTATGCCAGGGCCTACGAGCAGTACTTC
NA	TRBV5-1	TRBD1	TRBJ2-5	CASSLDIGGWETQYF	TGCGCCAGCAGCTTGGATATAGGGGGCTGGGAGACCCAGTACTTC
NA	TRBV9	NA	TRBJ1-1	CASSLLTGSSSGTEAFF	TGTGCCAGCAGCCTCCTGACAGGCTCCTCGTCGGGCACTGAAGCTTTCTTT
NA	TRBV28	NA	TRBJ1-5	CASGQFYSNQPQHF	TGTGCCAGCGGACAGTTTTATAGCAATCAGCCCCAGCATTTT
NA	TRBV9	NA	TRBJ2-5	CASSVGGGLETQYF	TGTGCCAGCAGCGTAGGGGGAGGCTTGGAGACCCAGTACTTC
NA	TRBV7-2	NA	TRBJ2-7	CASSPNPATRHEQYF	TGTGCCAGCAGCCCGAACCCGGCCACCCGGCACGAGCAGTACTTC
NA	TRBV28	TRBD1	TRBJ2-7	CASSLEGTGNYEQYF	TGTGCCAGCAGTTTAGAAGGGACAGGAAACTACGAGCAGTACTTC
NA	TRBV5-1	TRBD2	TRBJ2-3	CASGIGGDTQYF	TGCGCCAGCGGAATCGGGGGGGATACGCAGTATTTT
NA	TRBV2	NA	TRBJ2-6	CASSEARGSGANVLTF	TGTGCCAGCAGTGAAGCTCGAGGCTCTGGGGCCAACGTCCTGACTTTC
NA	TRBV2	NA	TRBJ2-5	CASSEYQETQYF	TGTGCCAGCAGCGAATACCAAGAGACCCAGTACTTC
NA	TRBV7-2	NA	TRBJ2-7	CASSLDNPGYEQYF	TGTGCCAGCAGCTTAGATAACCCTGGCTACGAGCAGTACTTC
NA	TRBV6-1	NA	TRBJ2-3	CASSELTGWADTQYF	TGTGCCAGCAGTGAACTTACAGGGTGGGCAGATACGCAGTATTTT
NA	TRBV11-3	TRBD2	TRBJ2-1	CASSLDRGRAGYNEQFF	TGTGCCAGCAGCTTAGATCGGGGGAGGGCCGGCTACAATGAGCAGTTCTTC
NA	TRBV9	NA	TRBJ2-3	CASSVERGSSTDTQYF	TGTGCCAGCAGCGTAGAAAGGGGTTCTAGCACAGATACGCAGTATTTT
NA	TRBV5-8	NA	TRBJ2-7	CASSFHFGTTYEQYF	TGTGCCAGCAGCTTCCACTTCGGGACCACCTACGAGCAGTACTTC
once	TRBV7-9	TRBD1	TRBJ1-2	CASSRQGYEDGYTF	TGTGCCAGCAGCCGACAGGGATATGAGGATGGCTACACCTTC